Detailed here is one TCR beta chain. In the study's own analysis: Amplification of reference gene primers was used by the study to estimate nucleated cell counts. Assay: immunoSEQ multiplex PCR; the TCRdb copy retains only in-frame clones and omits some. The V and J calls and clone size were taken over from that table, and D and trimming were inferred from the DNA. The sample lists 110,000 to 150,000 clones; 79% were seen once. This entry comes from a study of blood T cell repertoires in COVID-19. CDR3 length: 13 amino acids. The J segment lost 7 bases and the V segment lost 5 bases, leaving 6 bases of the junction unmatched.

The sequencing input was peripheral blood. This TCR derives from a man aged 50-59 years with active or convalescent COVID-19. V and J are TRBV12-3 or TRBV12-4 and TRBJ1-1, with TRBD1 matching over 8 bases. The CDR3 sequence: CASSPPGGIEAFF. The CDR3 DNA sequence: TGTGCCAGCAGTCCCCCAGGGGGCATTGAAGCTTTCTTT.